These 12 T cell receptor beta chains were sequenced from one sample in a study of cytomegalovirus exposure and HLA in healthy donors. Clones were sequenced by immunoSEQ multiplex PCR, and TCRdb holds only the in-frame ones, with some missing. Counted here are about 130,000 clones, roughly nine tenths occurring once; the ten biggest clones make up approximately 1%. The sample taken for sequencing was PBMCs. The receptors were sampled from a woman under 30 in good health and CMV-seronegative.

This chain connects TRBV6-5 to TRBJ2-7; TRBD2 is a possible D gene (5 bases). This CDR3 is built from 13 residues. Germline V gene lookup returns CDR1 MNHEY and CDR2 SVGAGI. V shed 0 bases and J shed 4 bases, with 7 bases lying between them. The CDR3 protein is CASSYSEGYEQYF. The CDR3 nucleotides are TGTGCCAGCAGTTACTCCGAGGGTTACGAGCAGTACTTC.

This clone came up a few times. The chain links TRBV4-3 to TRBJ1-2; no firm D call. V lost 1 base and J 7 bases, leaving 10 bases between the germline ends. CDR3 length: 13 residues. Germline values: CDR1 LGHNA, CDR2 YSLEER. CDR3 loop: CASSQARSGGYTF. The CDR3 coding sequence is TGCGCCAGCAGCCAAGCCAGGTCTGGTGGCTACACCTTC.

V is TRBV2 and J is TRBJ1-2; D perhaps matches TRBD1 (5 bases). In germline, CDR1 is SNHLY, CDR2 FYNNEI. The ends were cut back, 11 bases at V and 2 bases at J, with 15 bases in the middle. This CDR3 region has 13 residues. The CDR3 coding sequence is TGTGCCGGCTCGGGGGTGGGCAACTATGGCTACACCTTC. Its protein is CAGSGVGNYGYTF.

The chain carries TRBV11-2 and TRBJ1-3, with D perhaps TRBD1 (6 bases). Germline lookup yields CDR1 SGHAT and CDR2 FQNNGV. This CDR3 is 15 amino acids long. Trimming pared 4 bases from V and 2 bases from J, leaving 12 bases between. Written as DNA, the CDR3 is TGTGCCAGCAGCTCAATCAAGGGGGCTGGAAACACCATATATTTT. The encoded protein is CASSSIKGAGNTIYF.

The chain recombines TRBV28 with TRBJ2-7; TRBD1 matches at 10 bases. CDR1 is MDHEN and CDR2 is SYDVKM in the germline V gene. Unmatched junction bases numbered 8, after V lost 4 bases and J lost 5 bases. CDR3 length: 15 residues. This CDR3 reads CASSSTGTGVHEQYV. Here the CDR3 DNA reads TGTGCCAGCAGTTCGACCGGGACAGGGGTTCACGAGCAGTACGTC.

This clone came up once. The rearrangement joins TRBV6-5 to TRBJ1-1; possibly TRBD1 for D (5 bases). This CDR3 contains 14 residues. Germline loops: CDR1 MNHEY, CDR2 SVGAGI. The V gene lost 5 bases and the J gene lost 4 bases, with 14 bases spanning the gap. CDR3 bases: TGTGCCAGCAGTCGACAGTCGCGGGGCACTGAAGCTTTCTTT. It translates to CASSRQSRGTEAFF.

This clone is a singleton in its sample. The rearrangement links TRBV28 to TRBJ1-5; D perhaps matches TRBD1 (6 bases). V dropped 7 bases and J dropped 1 base, with 14 bases sitting between them. This CDR3 is 15 amino acids long. Germline V gene data show CDR1 as MDHEN and CDR2 as SYDVKM. CDR3 nucleotide sequence: TGTGCCAGCAACCCAGGGGTCCAAAGCAATCAGCCCCAGCATTTT. Translated: CASNPGVQSNQPQHF.

The chain carries TRBV7-2 and TRBJ1-5; D perhaps matches TRBD1 (6 bases). The V end was cut by 0 bases, the J end by 5 bases, with 14 bases between. Germline values: CDR1 SGHTA, CDR2 FQGNSA. CDR3 size: 16 residues. For the CDR3, the DNA is TGTGCCAGCAGCTTAGCGTCCCGGGGGGCCGATCAGCCCCAGCATTTT. It is translated as CASSLASRGADQPQHF. Variable domain in full (rest from reference TRBV7-2 and TRBJ1-5): GAGVSQSPSNKVTEKGKDVELRCDPISGHTALYWYRQSLGQGLEFLIYFQGNSAPDKSGLPSDRFSAERTGGSVSTLTIQRTQQEDSAVYLCASSLASRGADQPQHFGDGTRLSIL.

The rearrangement uses TRBV15 and TRBJ1-5; no firm D call. Trimming pared 5 bases from V and 2 bases from J, leaving 10 bases between. Germline CDR1 and CDR2: LNHNV and YYDKDF (reference sequence). CDR3 size: 14 residues. CDR3: CATSASMGNQPQHF. In DNA form, the CDR3 reads TGTGCCACCAGCGCGAGTATGGGCAATCAGCCCCAGCATTTT.

The chain recombines TRBV28 with TRBJ1-5; tentative D call: TRBD1 (5 bases). Germline V gene data show CDR1 as MDHEN and CDR2 as SYDVKM. The germline V and J ends were trimmed by 4 bases and 4 bases, with 8 bases remaining between them. The CDR3 length is 13 residues. This chain's CDR3 is CASSSPGNQPQHF. DNA of the CDR3: TGTGCCAGCAGTTCCCCAGGGAATCAGCCCCAGCATTTT.

The CDR3, as DNA: TGTGCCAGTAGTCCTGGACAGCATAATTTATCTGGAAACACCATATATTTT. This gives the protein CASSPGQHNLSGNTIYF. The genes are TRBV19 and TRBJ1-3; TRBD1 might be the D (6 bases). Trimming removed 5 bases from V and 1 base from J, with 18 bases in between. The CDR3 covers 17 residues. Germline values: CDR1 LNHDA, CDR2 SQIVND (reference sequence). Drawing the rest from reference TRBV19 and TRBJ1-3, the complete variable domain is DGGITQSPKYLFRKEGQNVTLSCEQNLNHDAMYWYRQDPGQGLRLIYYSQIVNDFQKGDIAEGYSVSREKKESFPLTVTSAQKNPTAFYLCASSPGQHNLSGNTIYFGEGSWLTVV.

Only a few counts were recorded for this clone. This chain links TRBV6-1 with TRBJ2-7; 10 bases line up with TRBD2. The CDR3 has 15 residues. J was trimmed by 2 bases and V by 0 bases; bases with no gene match: 1. The V gene's germline CDR1 is MNHNS and CDR2 SASEGT. In nucleotides, the CDR3 is TGTGCCAGCAGTGAAGCAGCGGGAGGGCCCTACGAGCAGTACTTC. Translation: CASSEAAGGPYEQYF.